The 3 T cell receptor beta chains below all came from one sample that was sequenced in a study of T cells in Graves' hyperthyroidism and ophthalmopathy. It was RNA transcripts that yielded the amplified TCR beta CDR3 regions. During a first-round RT-PCR of the TCR CDR3, the HTBI primer set was used. TCRdb reprocessed the multiplex PCR reads via MiXCR and lists one record per CDR3 protein. The table includes about 620,000 distinct CDR3 sequences, about 16% detected once. The material sequenced was blood. The source of these receptors is a woman aged 30 to 39 with Graves' hyperthyroidism.

This clonotype was seen a handful of times. The genes are TRBV20-1 and TRBJ2-7; D may be TRBD1 or TRBD2 (5 bases each). Trimming removed 0 bases at V and 2 bases at J, with 14 bases between. This CDR3 is 15 amino acids long. CDR1 is DFQATT and CDR2 is SNEGSKA in the germline V gene (reference sequence). The CDR3 nucleotides are TGCAGTGCTAGAGATGGGGGTCGGAGCCCCTACGAGCAGTACTTC. Its translation: CSARDGGRSPYEQYF.

This clonotype was counted a few times. This chain uses TRBV5-5 with TRBJ2-7; D ambiguous. The V and J ends lost 7 bases and 3 bases respectively, with 20 bases between them. CDR1 is SGHKS, CDR2 YYEKEE, per germline (reference sequence). This CDR3 contains 15 residues. CDR3 residues: CASGVFGRSDYEQYF. The CDR3 DNA is TGTGCCAGCGGAGTTTTTGGACGGAGTGACTACGAGCAGTACTTC.

This clonotype was seen repeatedly, ten times or more. The chain combines TRBV5-6 with TRBJ2-7; tentative D call: TRBD2 (6 bases). V was clipped by 3 bases and J by 0 bases, with 10 bases between them. The CDR3 is 14 residues long. Looked up from germline, CDR1 is SGHDT and CDR2 is YYEEEE. The CDR3 region is CASSWGLSSYEQYF. The DNA for the CDR3 is TGTGCCAGCAGCTGGGGACTCTCCTCCTACGAGCAGTACTTC.